The 7 T cell receptor beta chains below come from one sample, sequenced in a study of blood T cells in healthy people across ages. Combining a sample-barcoded 5' primer with a J-beta primer mix, a second PCR ran for about 7 to 12 cycles. TCRdb used MiXCR to reprocess the 5' RACE reads, holding one entry per CDR3 protein. The sample carries 800,000 to 950,000 distinct CDR3 sequences, roughly 29% recorded once. The same specimen was also included in a second study, on T cells of mothers and their children.

Sequencing was performed on blood. These receptors were taken from a woman between 40 and 50 years old in good health.

The J gene is TRBJ2-5, the V gene TRBV7-9; a possible D gene is TRBD1 (6 bases). In germline, CDR1 is SEHNR, CDR2 FQNEAQ (reference sequence). Trimming took off 1 base at V and 9 bases at J, with 18 bases between the two ends. The CDR3 sequence is 15 residues long. The CDR3: CASSLVGQSSKSQYF. In DNA form, the CDR3 reads TGTGCCAGCAGCTTAGTGGGACAATCATCCAAGTCCCAGTACTTC.

A note on this clonotype: A read error may produce the germline difference seen at one junction end. The V call is TRBV20-1, the J call TRBJ2-2; 16 bases line up with TRBD2. Germline V gene data show CDR1 as DFQATT and CDR2 as SNEGSKA (reference sequence). CDR3 length equals 20 residues. CDR3 region: CSTRVIRGLAGGPVTGELFF. Written as DNA, the CDR3 is TGCAGTACTAGAGTCATCCGGGGACTAGCGGGGGGGCCAGTCACCGGGGAGCTGTTTTTT.

As for this clonotype: This likely comes from a read error, as the CDR3 has no conserved phenylalanine or tryptophan at its end. The DNA is left out, because the CDR3 cannot be placed on it with certainty; the CDR3 is given as TCRdb lists it. The chain couples TRBV29-1 to TRBJ2-1; the table's D call, TRBD1, has no DNA check behind it. Including both end residues, the CDR3 is 14 amino acids long. The germline V gene has CDR1 SQVTM and CDR2 ANQGSEA. The chain's CDR3 is CSALPGGESYTFGS.

This clonotype was seen a few times. The rearrangement uses TRBV12-3 or TRBV12-4 and TRBJ1-6; possible D gene TRBD1, 5 bases. V gave up 7 bases and J gave up 7 bases, with 11 bases separating them. The CDR3 loop spans 13 amino acids. The CDR3 DNA reads as TGTGCCAGCACGCCGGGGGGGAATTCACCCCTCCACTTT. Protein sequence: CASTPGGNSPLHF.

V is TRBV7-6 and J is TRBJ2-5, with D tentatively TRBD1 or TRBD2 (5 bases each). Germline V gene lookup returns CDR1 SGHVS and CDR2 FNYEAQ. V gave up 0 bases and J gave up 5 bases, with 16 bases separating them. The CDR3 extends over 16 amino acids. The CDR3 coding sequence is TGTGCCAGCAGCTTAGCGTCAGGACGGGGCGGGGAGACCCAGTACTTC. Protein: CASSLASGRGGETQYF.

The chain employs TRBV7-8 and TRBJ2-2; 11 bases are a match to TRBD1. The germline gives CDR1 SGHVS, CDR2 FQNEAQ. The CDR3 is 15 amino acids. Unmatched junction bases numbered 5, after V lost 5 bases and J lost 6 bases. The CDR3 coding sequence is TGTGCCAGCAGCCGCGGGACAGGGGGATCCGGGGAGCTGTTTTTT. It translates to CASSRGTGGSGELFF.

The V and J genes are TRBV4-2 and TRBJ1-6, with D perhaps matching TRBD1 (6 bases). Trimming cost V 1 base and J 9 bases, with 13 bases left between them. The CDR3 has 15 residues. Looked up from germline, CDR1 is LGHNA and CDR2 is YNFKEQ. The CDR3 DNA follows: TGTGCCAGCAGCCAAGGAACGGGGGCAGGTTCACCCCTCCACTTT. This codes for CASSQGTGAGSPLHF.